This TCR beta chain is drawn from a study of OX40 agonist ivuxolimab in advanced cancers. The study, taken as a whole, reports: The work left the antigen specificity of expanded peripheral T cells undetermined.

In the case of this clone: The antigen is undetermined.

The CDR3 is 13 residues long. Germline CDR1 reads LNHDA; CDR2 reads SQIVND (reference sequence). Trimming removed 7 bases from V and 4 bases from J; junction bases left unmatched: 2. Here immunoSEQ multiplex PCR was the method, and the copy in TCRdb shows in-frame clones only, minus some. This repertoire shows tens of thousands of clones, about 89% found once; its top ten account for under 0.75%. The sample here was CD4+ or CD8+ T cells sorted from blood, taken in a trial of the OX40 agonist ivuxolimab. The chain has TRBV19 and TRBJ2-5, with 11 bases lining up with TRBD1. This TCR came from an adult with an advanced solid tumor such as melanoma, head and neck, liver or kidney cancer. The CDR3 is CASKGTGGETQYF. CDR3 coding DNA: TGTGCCAGTAAAGGGACAGGGGGAGAGACCCAGTACTTC.